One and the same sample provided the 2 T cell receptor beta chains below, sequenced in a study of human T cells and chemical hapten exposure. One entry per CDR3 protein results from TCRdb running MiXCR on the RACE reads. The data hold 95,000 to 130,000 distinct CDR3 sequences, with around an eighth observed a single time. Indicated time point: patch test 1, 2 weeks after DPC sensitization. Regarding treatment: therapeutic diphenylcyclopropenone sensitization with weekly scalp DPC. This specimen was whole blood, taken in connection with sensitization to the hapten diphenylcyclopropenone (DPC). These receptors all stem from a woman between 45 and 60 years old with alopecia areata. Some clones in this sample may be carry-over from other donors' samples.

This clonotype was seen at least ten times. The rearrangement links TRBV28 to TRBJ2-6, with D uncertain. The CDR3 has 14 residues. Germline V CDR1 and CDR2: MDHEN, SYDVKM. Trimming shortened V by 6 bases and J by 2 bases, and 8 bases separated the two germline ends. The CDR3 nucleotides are TGTGCCAGCAGCCCTATCCCTGGGGCCAACGTCCTGACTTTC. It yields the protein CASSPIPGANVLTF. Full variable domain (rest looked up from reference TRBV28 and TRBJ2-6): DVKVTQSSRYLVKRTGEKVFLECVQDMDHENMFWYRQDPGLGLRLIYFSYDVKMKEKGDIPEGYSVSREKKERFSLILESASTNQTSMYLCASSPIPGANVLTFGAGSRLTVL.

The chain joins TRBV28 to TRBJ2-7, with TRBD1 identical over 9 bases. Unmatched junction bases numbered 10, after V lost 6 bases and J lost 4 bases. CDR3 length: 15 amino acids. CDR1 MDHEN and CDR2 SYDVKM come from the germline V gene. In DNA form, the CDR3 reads TGTGCCAGCAGACCTAGACAGGGGGTCGTGTACGAGCAGTACTTC. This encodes CASRPRQGVVYEQYF. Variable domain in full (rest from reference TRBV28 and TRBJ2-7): DVKVTQSSRYLVKRTGEKVFLECVQDMDHENMFWYRQDPGLGLRLIYFSYDVKMKEKGDIPEGYSVSREKKERFSLILESASTNQTSMYLCASRPRQGVVYEQYFGPGTRLTVT.